The entry below describes one TCR beta chain. The antigen remains undetermined. Germline V lookup: CDR1 SGHDN, CDR2 FVKESK. The CDR3 has 14 amino acids. Trimming stripped 3 bases from V and 10 bases from J, with 13 bases between. These data are taken from a study of T cell responses to AZD1222 COVID-19 vaccine. Study-level findings and limits: White British ancestry dominated among donors, who included more females, and clonal diversity was possibly underestimated. Per reports, nearly half of all spike-specific TCRs target regions that are unmutated in variants.

Profiling relied on immunoSEQ multiplex PCR, and the TCRdb table lists in-frame clones only, not all of them. The sample carries 90,000 to 95,000 clones, roughly 88% recorded once. This chain connects TRBV14 to TRBJ1-6, with D possibly matching TRBD1 (6 bases). The sequence was obtained from an adult in good health. Here the sequenced sample was peripheral blood, taken on day 0 of AZD1222 vaccination. The CDR3 loop reads CASSQRGPRSPLHF. In nucleotides, the CDR3 is TGTGCCAGCAGCCAGCGGGGGCCGCGATCACCCCTCCACTTT.